A single TCR beta chain is shown here with its context. Measured with immunoSEQ multiplex PCR; TCRdb has only the in-frame clones, and not every one. The table lists about 10,000 clones, 80% to 90% of them singletons. The sample originates from a study of blood T cell repertoires in COVID-19. The CDR3 runs 16 residues. The V end was cut by 3 bases, the J end by 3 bases, with 12 bases between. CDR1 LNHDA and CDR2 SQIVND come from the germline V gene (reference sequence). V usage is TRBV19 and J usage is TRBJ2-6; a possible D gene is TRBD2 (5 bases). The origin of this receptor is a human donor in a cohort sampled during active COVID-19. The sequencing input was peripheral blood. The CDR3 protein is CASSISSAGGANVLTF. The CDR3 DNA reads as TGTGCCAGTAGTATCTCGTCGGCGGGTGGGGCCAACGTCCTGACTTTC.